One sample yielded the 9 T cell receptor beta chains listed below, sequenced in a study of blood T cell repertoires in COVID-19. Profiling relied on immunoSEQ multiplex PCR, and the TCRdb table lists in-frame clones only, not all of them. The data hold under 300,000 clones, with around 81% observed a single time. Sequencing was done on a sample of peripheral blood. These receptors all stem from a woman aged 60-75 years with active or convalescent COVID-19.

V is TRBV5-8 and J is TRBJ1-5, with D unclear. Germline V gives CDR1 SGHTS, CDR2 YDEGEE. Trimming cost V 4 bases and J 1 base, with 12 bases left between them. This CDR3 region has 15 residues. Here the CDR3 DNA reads TGTGCCAGCAGCCCCGGGATAATGAGCAATCAGCCCCAGCATTTT. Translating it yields CASSPGIMSNQPQHF.

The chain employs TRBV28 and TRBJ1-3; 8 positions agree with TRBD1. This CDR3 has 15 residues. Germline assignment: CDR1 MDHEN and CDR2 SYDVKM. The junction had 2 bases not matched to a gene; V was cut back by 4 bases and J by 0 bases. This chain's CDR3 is CASSWTGLSGNTIYF. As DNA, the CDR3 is TGTGCCAGCAGTTGGACAGGGCTCTCTGGAAACACCATATATTTT.

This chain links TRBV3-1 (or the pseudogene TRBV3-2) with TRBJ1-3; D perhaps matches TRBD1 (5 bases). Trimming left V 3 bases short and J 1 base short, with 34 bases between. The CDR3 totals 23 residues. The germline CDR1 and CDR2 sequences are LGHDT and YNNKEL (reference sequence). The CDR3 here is CASSQEGGLAAVGGTASGNTIYF. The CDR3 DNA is TGTGCCAGCAGCCAGGAGGGTGGGCTAGCGGCTGTTGGGGGGACCGCTTCTGGAAACACCATATATTTT.

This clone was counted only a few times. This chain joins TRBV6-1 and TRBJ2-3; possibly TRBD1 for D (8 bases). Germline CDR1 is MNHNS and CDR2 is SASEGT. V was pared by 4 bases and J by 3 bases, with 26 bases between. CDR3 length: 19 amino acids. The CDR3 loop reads CASSADRQGWGGVTDTQYF. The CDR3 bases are TGTGCCAGCAGTGCGGACAGACAGGGGTGGGGAGGGGTAACAGATACGCAGTATTTT.

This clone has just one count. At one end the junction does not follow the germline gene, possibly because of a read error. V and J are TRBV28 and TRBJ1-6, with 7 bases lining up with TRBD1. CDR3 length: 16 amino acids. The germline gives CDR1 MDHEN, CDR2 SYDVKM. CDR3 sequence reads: CASSFGDRSYSSPLHF. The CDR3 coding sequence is TGTGCCAGCAGTTTTGGGGACAGATCCTATAGTTCACCCCTCCACTTT.

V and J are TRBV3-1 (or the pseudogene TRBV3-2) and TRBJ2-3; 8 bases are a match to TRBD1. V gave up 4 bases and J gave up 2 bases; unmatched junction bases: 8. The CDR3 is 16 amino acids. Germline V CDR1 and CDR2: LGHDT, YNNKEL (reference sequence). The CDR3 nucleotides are TGTGCCAGCAGCCCTCGTTCAGGGGGCTTCACAGATACGCAGTATTTT. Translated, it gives CASSPRSGGFTDTQYF.

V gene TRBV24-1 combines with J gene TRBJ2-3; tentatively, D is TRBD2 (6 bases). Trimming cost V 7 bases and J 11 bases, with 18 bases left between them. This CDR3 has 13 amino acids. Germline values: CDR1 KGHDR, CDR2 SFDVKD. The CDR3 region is CATSAAGTDVQYF. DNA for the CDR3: TGTGCCACCAGCGCTGCGGGGACGGACGTGCAGTATTTT.

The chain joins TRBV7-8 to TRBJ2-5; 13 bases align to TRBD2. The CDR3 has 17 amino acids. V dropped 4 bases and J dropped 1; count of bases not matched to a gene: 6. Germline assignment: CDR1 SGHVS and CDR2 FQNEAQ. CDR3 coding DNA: TGTGCCAGCAGCTCCCGACTAGCGGGGGGCCTCCAAGAGACCCAGTACTTC. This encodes CASSSRLAGGLQETQYF. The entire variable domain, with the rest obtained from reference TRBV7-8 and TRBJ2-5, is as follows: GAGVSQSPRYKVAKRGQDVALRCDPISGHVSLFWYQQALGQGPEFLTYFQNEAQLDKSGLPSDRFFAERPEGSVSTLKIQRTQQEDSAVYLCASSSRLAGGLQETQYFGPGTRLLVL.

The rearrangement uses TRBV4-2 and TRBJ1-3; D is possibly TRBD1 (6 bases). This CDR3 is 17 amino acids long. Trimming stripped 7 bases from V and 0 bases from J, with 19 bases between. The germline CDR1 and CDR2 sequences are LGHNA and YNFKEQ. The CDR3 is CASTSQGRQASGNTIYF. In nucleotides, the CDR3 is TGTGCCAGCACCTCTCAGGGCAGACAGGCCTCTGGAAACACCATATATTTT.